The present TCR beta chain was sequenced within a study of T cells in Graves' hyperthyroidism and ophthalmopathy. Stable disease denoted Graves' hyperthyroidism without ophthalmopathy progression within 18 months. Germline V CDR1 and CDR2: SNHLY, FYNNEI. Losses at the gene ends were 8 bases for V and 2 bases for J; bases not matched to a gene: 3. CDR3 length: 15 amino acids. There were TCR beta CDR3 regions amplified from RNA transcripts. The HTBI primer set drove a first-round RT-PCR of the TCR CDR3. TCRdb recomputed calls from the multiplex PCR reads with MiXCR, one row per CDR3 protein. The table records hundreds of thousands of distinct CDR3 sequences, roughly 50% of them present only once. Study findings and constraints: A median around 5.9 months before onset, the model predicted ophthalmopathy. Blood shared most expanded thyroid clonotypes above 0.001.

As to this clonotype: Its specificity is unknown.

Sequencing was performed on peripheral blood or thyroid tissue (not recorded which). The receptor was isolated from a woman aged 18 to 35 with Graves' hyperthyroidism. This chain links TRBV2 with TRBJ2-3; 14 bases are a match to TRBD2. The CDR3 nucleotides read TGTGCCAGCGGGGGACTAGCGGGAGTCACAGATACGCAGTATTTT. It is translated as CASGGLAGVTDTQYF.